This T cell receptor (beta chain) was sequenced in a study of T cells in pancreatic ductal adenocarcinoma (dated by TCRdb to 2017 to 2019). A note on the overall study: To learn about the adaptive T-cell response arising naturally, investigators profiled where tumor-infiltrating CD8+ T cells, together with suppressive cells, were located within resected pancreatic ductal adenocarcinoma, how abundant they were, and what qualities they showed. The full study reports these points: Because tumors are enriched in CD45RO+ effector T cells rather than naive T cells, which biases toward lower diversity, comparisons of clonality between tumor and blood may be biased. Blood samples had more total productive templates and about 8-fold more unique clonotypes than tumor samples. Since most pancreatic cancer patients present with inoperable disease, the resected cohort was skewed toward the minority of patients who had early-stage disease. T-cell clonality showed no significant difference between tumor and blood, with a mean clonality of approximately 0.1 in tumors and 0.072 in blood.

Pancreatic ductal adenocarcinoma patients who had undergone surgery without neoadjuvant therapy were selected. Peripheral blood was collected in heparin tubes, and PBMCs were then isolated from the blood with a histopaque density gradient and cryopreserved in roughly 10% DMSO. Genomic DNA was extracted from six or seven PBMC and under 10 flash-frozen tumor specimens using the DNeasy Blood and Tissue Kit with Proteinase K and RNase treatment. On this clone itself: The clone's antigen remains unknown. No quality values exist for individual bases; no much larger clone is one base distant.

The immunoSEQ hsTCRB kit was used to amplify TCR beta CDR3 regions from genomic DNA. High-throughput TRB CDR3 sequencing was performed on an Illumina HiSeq system. The study's processing was this. The immunoSEQ software was used to analyze the sequencing reads, and any nonproductive sequences containing premature stops or frame-shifts were left out. Clonality of the repertoire was calculated as one minus the Shannon entropy normalized by log2 of the number of unique productive sequences. The table comes from immuneACCESS by way of TCRdb, which keeps in-frame sequences with V and J called. Part of the clones is missing from these tables; in studies checked, under half for an unresolved V gene and the rest for unknown reasons. V, J and clone size were drawn from that table, and D and trimming were deduced from the DNA. For this sample there are approximately 12,000 clones; more than 80% appear just once. The ten most abundant clones make up roughly a sixth of the sample.

Cut back by 6 bases and 4 bases, the V and J ends lie 7 bases apart. Looking up the germline V gene yields CDR1 MDHEN and CDR2 SYDVKM. Including the terminal cysteine and phenylalanine, the CDR3 comprises 12 residues. The kept DNA is CDR3 alone, 36 bases in frame from the first base. The sequencing input was PBMCs. The sequence joins TRBV28 to TRBJ1-5, with no confident D gene call. The clonotype originates from a human donor with pancreatic ductal adenocarcinoma. The encoded CDR3 is CASRPANQPQHF. In nucleotides, the sequence is TGTGCCAGCAGGCCCGCGAATCAGCCCCAGCATTTT.